This is a list of T cell receptor beta chains from one sample in a study of OX40 agonist ivuxolimab in advanced cancers. Sequenced by immunoSEQ multiplex PCR; TCRdb stores in-frame clones only, minus some. The table lists 20,000 to 25,000 clones, approximately 78% of them singletons. The input for sequencing was CD4+ or CD8+ T cells sorted from blood, taken in a trial of the OX40 agonist ivuxolimab. These receptors originate from an adult with an advanced solid tumor such as melanoma, head and neck, liver or kidney cancer. Both conserved end residues are part of each CDR3. D genes are given only for firm matches. Clone size is shown for a subset of rows, as once, few, many or a class of expanded clone.

v_gene	d_gene	j_gene	abundance	CDR3aa	CDR3nt
TRBV28	.	TRBJ2-7	.	CASSLSAGPEQYF	TGTGCCAGCAGTTTATCCGCAGGGCCCGAGCAGTACTTC
TRBV6-6	TRBD1	TRBJ2-4	.	CASSRQGEATKNIQYF	TGTGCCAGCAGCCGACAGGGGGAGGCGACCAAAAACATTCAGTACTTC
TRBV7-3	.	TRBJ2-7	.	CASSPGWGSHEQYF	TGTGCCAGCAGCCCCGGTTGGGGGAGCCACGAGCAGTACTTC
TRBV2	.	TRBJ1-5	few	CAGGAGDYSNQPQHF	TGTGCCGGGGGGGCGGGAGACTATAGCAATCAGCCCCAGCATTTT
TRBV7-2	.	TRBJ1-2	.	CASSAQTWADGYTF	TGTGCCAGCAGCGCGCAGACCTGGGCAGACGGCTACACCTTC
TRBV18	.	TRBJ2-4	.	CASSPQEGAKNIQYF	TGTGCCAGCTCACCTCAGGAGGGGGCCAAAAACATTCAGTACTTC
TRBV5-4	TRBD1	TRBJ2-3	.	CASSTGQGMGDTQYF	TGTGCCAGCAGCACCGGACAGGGGATGGGAGATACGCAGTATTTT
TRBV13	.	TRBJ1-4	.	CASSFRGANEKLFF	TGTGCCAGCAGCTTTCGGGGGGCTAATGAAAAACTGTTTTTT
TRBV6-5	.	TRBJ2-3	.	CASSYSWGRGDTQYF	TGTGCCAGCAGTTACTCGTGGGGGCGTGGAGATACGCAGTATTTT
TRBV2	TRBD1	TRBJ1-1	.	CASRVGQGRSPEAFF	TGTGCCAGCAGGGTTGGACAGGGAAGGTCTCCTGAAGCTTTCTTT
TRBV6-1	.	TRBJ1-5	.	CASSEGQVNNQPQHF	TGTGCCAGCAGTGAAGGGCAGGTTAACAATCAGCCCCAGCATTTT
TRBV4-3	TRBD2	TRBJ2-7	.	CASSPRSGDPYEQYF	TGCGCCAGCAGCCCTAGAAGCGGGGACCCCTACGAGCAGTACTTC
TRBV7-9	.	TRBJ1-6	.	CASSPTQGDSPLHF	TGTGCCAGCAGCCCAACTCAGGGCGATTCACCCCTCCACTTT
TRBV29-1	TRBD2	TRBJ2-3	.	CSARRTSNDTQYF	TGCAGCGCACGGAGGACTAGCAACGATACGCAGTATTTT
TRBV6-4	.	TRBJ2-4	.	CASSGRGLAKNIQYF	TGTGCCAGCAGTGGGAGGGGTCTAGCCAAAAACATTCAGTACTTC
TRBV18	TRBD1	TRBJ1-1	.	CASSPRDRGTEAFF	TGTGCCAGCTCACCGCGAGACAGGGGAACTGAAGCTTTCTTT
TRBV28	TRBD1	TRBJ2-7	.	CASSFRQGAREQYF	TGTGCCAGCAGTTTCCGACAGGGGGCGCGGGAGCAGTACTTC
TRBV7-9	.	TRBJ2-7	.	CASSSISYEQYF	TGTGCCAGCAGCTCCATTTCCTACGAGCAGTACTTC
TRBV30	TRBD1	TRBJ1-4	few	CAWRGVPGQAFNEKLFF	TGTGCCTGGAGGGGCGTCCCGGGACAGGCTTTTAATGAAAAACTGTTTTTT
TRBV19	TRBD1	TRBJ2-5	few	CASSRRQGRSETQYF	TGTGCCAGTAGTAGGCGACAGGGGCGCTCAGAGACCCAGTACTTC
TRBV28	TRBD2	TRBJ2-3	.	CATNSGLTDTQYF	TGTGCCACCAATAGCGGGCTCACAGATACGCAGTATTTT
TRBV5-1	.	TRBJ2-2	once	CASSLVTLNTGELFF	TGCGCCAGCAGCTTGGTTACGCTGAACACCGGGGAGCTGTTTTTT
TRBV6-6	TRBD1	TRBJ2-7	.	CASSPGQGTGYEQYF	TGTGCCAGCAGTCCAGGACAGGGTACAGGCTACGAGCAGTACTTC
TRBV10-3	TRBD1	TRBJ2-7	.	CAIDKGQGGYEQYF	TGTGCCATCGACAAGGGACAGGGGGGGTACGAGCAGTACTTC
TRBV4-2	.	TRBJ2-1	.	CASSFRFGEDEQFF	TGTGCCAGCAGCTTCCGATTTGGGGAGGATGAGCAGTTCTTC
TRBV11-2	.	TRBJ2-2	.	CASSLSGTANTGELFF	TGTGCCAGCAGCCTTTCGGGGACCGCGAACACCGGGGAGCTGTTTTTT
TRBV5-1	.	TRBJ2-1	few	CASSWGWATDEQFF	TGCGCCAGCAGCTGGGGGTGGGCGACGGATGAGCAGTTCTTC
TRBV18	.	TRBJ1-5	once	CASSPQAGNQPQHF	TGTGCCAGCTCACCTCAGGCTGGGAATCAGCCCCAGCATTTT
TRBV28	TRBD2	TRBJ2-1	few	CASSLEIGPSGISYNEQFF	TGTGCCAGCAGTTTAGAAATTGGGCCTAGCGGGATCTCCTACAATGAGCAGTTCTTC
TRBV5-1	.	TRBJ2-5	.	CASSLAPSAQETQYF	TGCGCCAGCAGCTTGGCCCCTAGCGCTCAAGAGACCCAGTACTTC
TRBV7-2	.	TRBJ2-2	.	CASSLAGVRTGELFF	TGTGCCAGCAGCTTAGCGGGAGTAAGGACCGGGGAGCTGTTTTTT
TRBV6-5	.	TRBJ2-4	.	CASSYGGAKNIQYF	TGTGCCAGCAGTTACGGAGGAGCCAAAAACATTCAGTACTTC
TRBV5-1	.	TRBJ1-3	.	CASREGSSGNTIYF	TGCGCCAGCAGAGAGGGAAGCTCTGGAAACACCATATATTTT
TRBV29-1	.	TRBJ1-1	few	CSVAQRGEAFF	TGCAGCGTTGCCCAGAGGGGTGAAGCTTTCTTT
TRBV28	.	TRBJ1-1	.	CASSFIGTEAFF	TGTGCCAGCAGTTTTATAGGGACTGAAGCTTTCTTT
TRBV5-6	.	TRBJ1-5	.	CASSLGVYSNQPQHF	TGTGCCAGCAGCTTAGGGGTGTATAGCAATCAGCCCCAGCATTTT
TRBV7-2	.	TRBJ2-5	few	CASSFPGRVETQYF	TGTGCCAGCAGCTTCCCGGGCAGGGTAGAGACCCAGTACTTC
TRBV9	.	TRBJ1-2	once	CASGRSAAPGARDGYTF	TGTGCCAGCGGTCGTTCGGCGGCCCCGGGCGCGAGGGATGGCTACACCTTC
TRBV28	.	TRBJ1-4	.	CASSYILAPFFSRDTNNEKLFF	TGTGCCAGCAGTTACATCCTCGCCCCTTTCTTTTCTCGAGACACCAATAATGAAAAACTGTTTTTT
TRBV7-6	TRBD1	TRBJ2-3	.	CASSPSTGGGDTQYF	TGTGCCAGCAGTCCTTCGACAGGGGGAGGAGATACGCAGTATTTT